Listed here are 16 T cell receptor beta chains from one sample, sequenced in a study of T cell responses to AZD1222 COVID-19 vaccine. Repertoires were generated with immunoSEQ multiplex PCR, while TCRdb's copy carries only in-frame clones and drops some. The sample has some 140,000 clones, roughly 90% seen once. Sequencing was performed on peripheral blood, taken on day 0 of AZD1222 vaccination. The source of these receptors is an adult in good health.

The rearrangement joins TRBV3-1 (or the pseudogene TRBV3-2) to TRBJ2-2; D unclear. Germline loops: CDR1 LGHDT, CDR2 YNNKEL (reference sequence). The CDR3 runs 11 residues. V was pared by 5 bases and J by 7 bases, with 5 bases between. CDR3 protein: CASSYSGELFF. The CDR3 nucleotides are TGTGCCAGCAGCTATAGCGGGGAGCTGTTTTTT.

The chain uses TRBV2 and TRBJ1-6, with a possible D match to TRBD1 (5 bases). The CDR3 loop spans 15 amino acids. The germline V and J ends were trimmed by 6 bases and 3 bases, with 12 bases remaining between them. CDR1 is SNHLY and CDR2 is FYNNEI in the germline V gene. The CDR3 bases are TGTGCCAGCAGCGTCCGGGACCACTATAATTCACCCCTCCACTTT. Its translation: CASSVRDHYNSPLHF. The full variable domain, rest sourced from reference TRBV2 and TRBJ1-6, is EPEVTQTPSHQVTQMGQEVILRCVPISNHLYFYWYRQILGQKVEFLVSFYNNEISEKSEIFDDQFSVERPDGSNFTLKIRSTKLEDSAMYFCASSVRDHYNSPLHFGNGTRLTVT.

The chain combines TRBV19 with TRBJ1-1; unclear D gene. CDR3 size: 14 residues. Per the germline V gene, CDR1 is LNHDA and CDR2 is SQIVND (reference sequence). Trimming removed 3 bases from V and 0 bases from J, with 8 bases in between. CDR3 DNA sequence: TGTGCCAGTAGTATTGGGCATTTGAACACTGAAGCTTTCTTT. Residues: CASSIGHLNTEAFF.

J is TRBJ1-1 and V is TRBV5-6; weak D call: TRBD1 (5 bases). There are 15 residues in the CDR3. V lost 1 base to trimming and J lost 5 bases, with 15 bases between them. The germline V gene encodes CDR1 SGHDT and CDR2 YYEEEE. CDR3 bases: TGTGCCAGCAGCTTGCCGGCAGGGATTGGGACTGAAGCTTTCTTT. Protein sequence: CASSLPAGIGTEAFF. Full variable domain (rest looked up from reference TRBV5-6 and TRBJ1-1): DAGVTQSPTHLIKTRGQQVTLRCSPKSGHDTVSWYQQALGQGPQFIFQYYEEEERQRGNFPDRFSGHQFPNYSSELNVNALLLGDSALYLCASSLPAGIGTEAFFGQGTRLTVV.

A note on this clone: This sample includes further DNA sequences coding for the same CDR3. The chain uses TRBV6-5 and TRBJ1-5; 7 bases agree with TRBD1. This CDR3 spans 15 amino acids. Germline V gives CDR1 MNHEY, CDR2 SVGAGI. V trimming: 6 bases; J trimming: 1 base; junction bases outside the gene matches: 6. The CDR3 protein is CASSPRGGSNQPQHF. The CDR3 DNA is TGTGCCAGCAGCCCCAGGGGGGGCAGCAATCAGCCCCAGCATTTT.

This rearrangement joins TRBV5-1 to TRBJ1-1, with D uncertain. Germline-derived CDR1 and CDR2 are SGHRS and YFSETQ. V gave up 0 bases and J gave up 5 bases, with 17 bases separating them. This CDR3 contains 16 residues. The CDR3 sequence: CASSLDGTPLETEAFF. CDR3 nucleotides: TGCGCCAGCAGCTTGGATGGCACTCCTCTGGAGACTGAAGCTTTCTTT. Looking up the rest from reference TRBV5-1 and TRBJ1-1 gives the full variable domain: KAGVTQTPRYLIKTRGQQVTLSCSPISGHRSVSWYQQTPGQGLQFLFEYFSETQRNKGNFPGRFSGRQFSNSRSEMNVSTLELGDSALYLCASSLDGTPLETEAFFGQGTRLTVV.

This clone showed up just a few times. This rearrangement joins TRBV28 to TRBJ2-5; 12 bases match TRBD1. Germline V gene sequence: CDR1 MDHEN, CDR2 SYDVKM. Trimming cost V 3 bases and J 7 bases; bases outside gene matches: 0. This CDR3 has 13 amino acids. CDR3 sequence (DNA): TGTGCCAGCAGTTTGGGACAGGGGGCGACCCAGTACTTC. It encodes CASSLGQGATQYF.

V is TRBV5-1 and J is TRBJ1-1; D is perhaps TRBD1 (6 bases). V gave up 3 bases and J gave up 4 bases, with 16 bases separating them. The germline V gene encodes CDR1 SGHRS and CDR2 YFSETQ. The length of the CDR3 is 15 residues. The CDR3 DNA sequence: TGCGCCAGCAGCTGGGGTAGGGGGGTAAGCACTGAAGCTTTCTTT. Amino acid sequence: CASSWGRGVSTEAFF.

The chain joins TRBV7-8 to TRBJ1-3; weak D call: TRBD1 (5 bases). The CDR3 has 15 amino acids. Trimming took 1 base from V and 2 from J, leaving 9 bases between them. From germline, CDR1 is SGHVS and CDR2 FQNEAQ. The CDR3 DNA is TGTGCCAGCAGCTTAGACAGGAACCCTGGAAACACCATATATTTT. The encoded protein is CASSLDRNPGNTIYF.

V usage is TRBV10-3 and J usage is TRBJ1-2; 7 bases are a match to TRBD1. V trimming: 4 bases; J trimming: 4 bases; junction bases outside the gene matches: 6. Germline V gives CDR1 ENHRY, CDR2 SYGVKD. The CDR3 runs to 14 residues. The CDR3 nucleotides read TGTGCCATCAGTGCTGACAGGGTAGGCTATGGCTACACCTTC. It is translated as CAISADRVGYGYTF.

The count of this clone is one. V is TRBV5-1 and J is TRBJ2-1, with 8 bases matching TRBD2. CDR3 length: 16 residues. The V gene end was trimmed by 4 bases and the J gene end by 3 bases; junction bases not matched to a gene: 9. Germline loops: CDR1 SGHRS, CDR2 YFSETQ. CDR3 DNA sequence: TGCGCCAGCAGCCAATCGCCGGGAGGGGACTACAATGAGCAGTTCTTC. This gives the protein CASSQSPGGDYNEQFF.

The V gene is TRBV5-6, the J gene TRBJ2-1, with 11 bases identical to TRBD1. The CDR3 runs to 16 residues. The junction had 9 bases not matched to a gene; V was cut back by 4 bases and J by 6 bases. Germline V lookup: CDR1 SGHDT, CDR2 YYEEEE. As DNA, the CDR3 is TGTGCCAGCAGCGTGACCGGGACAGGGGGTCTCAATGAGCAGTTCTTC. Its translation: CASSVTGTGGLNEQFF.

The chain recombines TRBV11-3 with TRBJ2-7, with D perhaps assigned TRBD1 or TRBD2 (5 bases each). Looked up from germline, CDR1 is SGHNT and CDR2 is YENEEA. V was trimmed by 0 bases and J by 0 bases, leaving 6 bases between them. This CDR3 contains 14 residues. The CDR3 protein is CASSLEGVSYEQYF. For the CDR3, the DNA is TGTGCCAGCAGCTTAGAGGGGGTCTCCTACGAGCAGTACTTC.

V is TRBV9 and J is TRBJ1-2; D gene ambiguous. Trimming removed 2 bases at V and 8 bases at J, with 10 bases between. Germline CDR1 is SGDLS and CDR2 is YYNGEE. The CDR3 is 12 amino acids. Here the CDR3 DNA reads TGTGCCAGCAGCGTGGATGGTGACGGCTACACCTTC. Protein: CASSVDGDGYTF.

CDR3 coding DNA: TGTGCCAGCAGCTTAGGGGCTCTCGGGGCTAGCGGAAAAAAAGAGACCCAGTACTTC. It yields the protein CASSLGALGASGKKETQYF. The J gene is TRBJ2-5, the V gene TRBV7-9, with 7 bases aligning to TRBD2. The germline V gene has CDR1 SEHNR and CDR2 FQNEAQ (reference sequence). The junction had 17 bases not matched to a gene; V was cut back by 1 base and J by 3 bases. The CDR3 has 19 residues.

This chain's CDR3 is CASSLVSVTGAIEQFF. Here the CDR3 DNA reads TGTGCCAGCAGCTTAGTTTCTGTGACAGGGGCGATTGAGCAGTTCTTC. The chain carries TRBV7-2 and TRBJ2-1, with 8 nucleotides matching TRBD1. The V segment lost 1 base and the J segment 9 bases; nucleotides outside the gene matches: 11. This CDR3 is built from 16 residues. Germline CDR1 reads SGHTA; CDR2 reads FQGNSA.